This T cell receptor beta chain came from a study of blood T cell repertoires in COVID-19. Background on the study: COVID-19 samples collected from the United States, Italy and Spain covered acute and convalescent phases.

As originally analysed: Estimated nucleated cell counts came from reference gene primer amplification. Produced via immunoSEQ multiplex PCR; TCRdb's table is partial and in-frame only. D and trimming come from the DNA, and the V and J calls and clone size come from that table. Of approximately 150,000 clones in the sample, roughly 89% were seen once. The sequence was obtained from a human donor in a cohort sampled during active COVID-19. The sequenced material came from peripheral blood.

The CDR3 DNA is TGTGCCAGCAGTTTAGTGGGGACAGCCTACGAGCAGTACTTC. This gives the protein CASSLVGTAYEQYF. The chain uses TRBV27 and TRBJ2-7, with 7 bases identical to TRBD1. Looked up from germline, CDR1 is MNHEY and CDR2 is SMNVEV (reference sequence). The CDR3 covers 14 residues. V was pared by 2 bases and J by 2 bases, with 3 bases of the junction left unmatched.